The present T cell receptor beta chain was sequenced within a study of blood T cell repertoires in COVID-19. Study as a whole: Sites across the United States, Italy and Spain contributed samples from acute and convalescent COVID-19. PBMCs, B-cell-depleted T cells, or T cells provided the cDNA or gDNA that made up the material.

Original processing notes: Nucleated cell counts were estimated from reference gene primer amplification. TCRdb's copy holds only in-frame clones and misses some; the assay was immunoSEQ multiplex PCR. That table supplies the V and J calls and clone size; D and trimming were determined from the DNA. The sample holds around 120,000 clones, 87% seen once. The CDR3 covers 16 residues. CDR1 MRHNA and CDR2 SNTAGT come from the germline V gene. Deletions cut 5 bases from V and 2 bases from J, with 15 bases between. The chain is built from TRBV6-4 and TRBJ1-4, with D possibly being TRBD1 (5 bases). This TCR came from a woman in her 70s with acute or convalescent COVID-19. Sequencing was carried out using peripheral blood. CDR3 region: CASSSPGGGTNEKLFF. CDR3 nucleotides: TGTGCCAGCAGTTCCCCCGGGGGTGGGACTAATGAAAAACTGTTTTTT.